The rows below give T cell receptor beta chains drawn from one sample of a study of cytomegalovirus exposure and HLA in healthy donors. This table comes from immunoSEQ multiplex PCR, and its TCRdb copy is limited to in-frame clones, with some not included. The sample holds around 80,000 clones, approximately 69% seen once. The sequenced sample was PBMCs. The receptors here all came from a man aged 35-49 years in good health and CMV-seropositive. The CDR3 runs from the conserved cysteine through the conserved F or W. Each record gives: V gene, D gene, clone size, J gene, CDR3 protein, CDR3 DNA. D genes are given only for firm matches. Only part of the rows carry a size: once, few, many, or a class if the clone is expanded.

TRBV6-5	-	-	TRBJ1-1	CASSYARVGKAFF	TGTGCCAGCAGTTACGCGAGGGTTGGGAAAGCTTTCTTT
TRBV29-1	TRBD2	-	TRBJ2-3	CSVGRGGRVRKADTQYF	TGCAGCGTTGGGCGGGGGGGCAGGGTACGAAAAGCAGATACGCAGTATTTT
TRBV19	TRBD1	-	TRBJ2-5	CASTLGQARQETQYF	TGTGCCAGTACCTTGGGACAGGCAAGACAGGAGACCCAGTACTTC
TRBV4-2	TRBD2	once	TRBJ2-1	CASSLTSGGANEQFF	TGTGCCAGCAGCCTCACTAGCGGGGGAGCGAATGAGCAGTTCTTC
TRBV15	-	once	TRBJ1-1	CATSRPTVTEAFF	TGTGCCACCAGCAGACCGACTGTCACTGAAGCTTTCTTT
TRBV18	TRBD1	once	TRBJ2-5	CASSPGTGDETQYF	TGTGCCAGCTCACCAGGGACAGGGGACGAGACCCAGTACTTC
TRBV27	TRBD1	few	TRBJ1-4	CASSRQGAANEKLFF	TGTGCCAGCAGTCGACAGGGGGCGGCTAATGAAAAACTGTTTTTT
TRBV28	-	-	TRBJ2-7	CASSGSPSYEQYF	TGTGCCAGTTCCGGGTCACCCTCCTACGAGCAGTACTTC
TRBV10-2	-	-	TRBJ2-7	CASSHGYEQYF	TGCGCCAGCAGCCATGGTTACGAGCAGTACTTC
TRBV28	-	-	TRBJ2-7	CASSSLAELTYEQYF	TGTGCCAGCAGTTCGTTAGCGGAACTGACCTACGAGCAGTACTTC
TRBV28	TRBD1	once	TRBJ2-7	CASQGAHDEQYF	TGTGCCAGCCAGGGGGCGCACGACGAGCAGTACTTC
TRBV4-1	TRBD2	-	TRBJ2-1	CASSPTGTSGGYEQFF	TGCGCCAGCAGCCCGACCGGGACTAGCGGGGGGTATGAGCAGTTCTTC
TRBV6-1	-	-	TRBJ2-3	CASSRLDPSTDTQYF	TGTGCCAGCAGCCGACTTGATCCTAGCACAGATACGCAGTATTTT
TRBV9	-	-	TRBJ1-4	CASSGGGRPNEKLFF	TGTGCCAGCAGCGGGGGGGGGAGACCTAATGAAAAACTGTTTTTT
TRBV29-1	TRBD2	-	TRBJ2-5	CSVEGLAGGQETQYF	TGCAGCGTTGAGGGACTAGCGGGGGGACAAGAGACCCAGTACTTC
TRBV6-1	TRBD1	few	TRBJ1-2	CASRRDSFYGYTF	TGTGCCAGCAGGAGGGACAGCTTCTATGGCTACACCTTC
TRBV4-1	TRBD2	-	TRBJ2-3	CASSQTSNTDTQYF	TGCGCCAGCAGCCAGACTAGCAACACAGATACGCAGTATTTT
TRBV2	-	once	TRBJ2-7	CASSEMTPGKYEQYF	TGTGCCAGCAGTGAAATGACTCCCGGGAAGTACGAGCAGTACTTC
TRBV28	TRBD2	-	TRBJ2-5	CASSFSLAVETQYF	TGTGCCAGCAGTTTTAGCCTAGCGGTGGAGACCCAGTACTTC
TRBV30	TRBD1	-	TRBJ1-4	CAWSQPTGGNEKLFF	TGTGCCTGGAGTCAACCGACAGGGGGCAATGAAAAACTGTTTTTT
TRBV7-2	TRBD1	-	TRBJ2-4	CASSLAGQGVEIQYF	TGTGCCAGCAGCTTAGCGGGACAGGGGGTTGAAATTCAGTACTTC
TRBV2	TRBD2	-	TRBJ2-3	CASSLAGGRGTDTQYF	TGTGCCAGCAGTCTAGCGGGGGGTAGAGGCACAGATACGCAGTATTTT
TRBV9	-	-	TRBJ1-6	CASSDRAGDLYSYNSPLHF	TGTGCCAGCAGCGATAGGGCAGGGGATCTTTACTCCTATAATTCACCCCTCCACTTT
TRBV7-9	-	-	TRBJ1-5	CASSSGSVWRNVRNQPQHF	TGTGCCAGCAGTTCAGGGTCTGTTTGGCGCAATGTAAGAAATCAGCCCCAGCATTTT
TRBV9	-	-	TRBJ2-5	CASSQGGGGVQKTQYF	TGTGCCAGCAGCCAGGGGGGCGGAGGGGTTCAGAAGACCCAGTACTTC
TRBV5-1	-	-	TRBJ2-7	CASSLGSRNSYEQYF	TGCGCCAGCAGCTTGGGATCCAGAAACTCCTACGAGCAGTACTTC
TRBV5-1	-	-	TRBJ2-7	CASSSGEQTYEQYF	TGCGCCAGCAGCTCGGGAGAACAGACGTACGAGCAGTACTTC
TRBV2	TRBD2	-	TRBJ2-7	CASTSGPSYEQYF	TGTGCCAGTACTAGCGGTCCTTCCTACGAGCAGTACTTC
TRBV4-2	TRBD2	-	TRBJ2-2	CASSLGTSGRAVELFF	TGTGCCAGCAGCCTGGGGACTAGCGGGAGGGCCGTGGAGCTGTTTTTT
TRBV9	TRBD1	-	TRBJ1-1	CASSADRAPFF	TGTGCCAGCAGCGCCGACAGGGCACCTTTCTTT
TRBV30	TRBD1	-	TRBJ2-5	CAWSAGTGGAETQYF	TGTGCCTGGAGTGCCGGGACAGGGGGCGCGGAGACCCAGTACTTC
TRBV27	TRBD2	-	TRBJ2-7	CASSRLAGSSYEQYF	TGTGCCAGCAGTCGTTTAGCGGGGAGCTCCTACGAGCAGTACTTC
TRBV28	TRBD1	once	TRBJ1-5	CASSTPDRVNQPQHF	TGTGCCAGCAGTACGCCCGACAGGGTCAATCAGCCCCAGCATTTT
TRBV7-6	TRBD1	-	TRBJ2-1	CASSPRQGASGEQFF	TGTGCCAGCAGCCCTCGACAGGGGGCAAGCGGTGAGCAGTTCTTC
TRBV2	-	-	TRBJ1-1	CASSVDLMNTEAFF	TGTGCCAGCAGTGTAGACTTAATGAACACTGAAGCTTTCTTT
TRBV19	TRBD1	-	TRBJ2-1	CASSMDREAYNEQFF	TGTGCCAGTAGTATGGACAGGGAAGCCTACAATGAGCAGTTCTTC
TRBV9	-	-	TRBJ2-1	CASSPRDFPYNEQFF	TGTGCCAGCAGCCCCCGGGACTTCCCCTACAATGAGCAGTTCTTC
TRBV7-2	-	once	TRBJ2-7	CASSPLGREQYF	TGTGCCAGCAGCCCCCTCGGTCGCGAGCAGTACTTC
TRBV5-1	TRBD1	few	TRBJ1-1	CASSLQGSTEAFF	TGCGCCAGCAGCTTACAGGGGAGCACTGAAGCTTTCTTT
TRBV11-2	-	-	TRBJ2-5	CASSGQQRLGGTQYF	TGTGCCAGCAGCGGCCAGCAGCGGCTAGGGGGGACCCAGTACTTC
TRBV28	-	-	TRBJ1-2	CASSFRGNYGYTF	TGTGCCAGCAGTTTTCGCGGGAACTATGGCTACACCTTC
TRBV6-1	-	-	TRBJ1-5	CASSAGISNQPQHF	TGTGCCAGCAGTGCAGGTATTAGCAATCAGCCCCAGCATTTT
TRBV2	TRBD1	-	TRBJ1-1	CASRSRDRNTEAFF	TGTGCCAGCAGGTCCCGGGACAGGAACACTGAAGCTTTCTTT
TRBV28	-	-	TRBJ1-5	CASRRGQYSNQPQHF	TGTGCCAGCAGGCGCGGACAGTATAGCAATCAGCCCCAGCATTTT
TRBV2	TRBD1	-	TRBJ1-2	CASNTGTGVFYGYTF	TGTGCCAGCAATACCGGGACAGGGGTATTCTATGGCTACACCTTC
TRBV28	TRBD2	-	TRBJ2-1	CASSARLAGAHEQFF	TGTGCCAGCAGTGCCAGACTAGCGGGAGCTCATGAGCAGTTCTTC
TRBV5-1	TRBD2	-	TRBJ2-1	CASRTSGRPSYNEQFF	TGCGCCAGCAGAACTAGCGGGAGGCCCTCCTACAATGAGCAGTTCTTC
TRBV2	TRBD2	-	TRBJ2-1	CASSLGLAGAYNEQFF	TGTGCCAGCAGCCTGGGACTAGCGGGGGCCTACAATGAGCAGTTCTTC
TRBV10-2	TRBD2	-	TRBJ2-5	CASSVASGTQETQYF	TGCGCCAGCAGTGTGGCTAGCGGAACCCAAGAGACCCAGTACTTC
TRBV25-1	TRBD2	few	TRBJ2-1	CASSEKETSGRAGTQFF	TGTGCCAGCAGTGAAAAGGAGACTAGCGGGAGAGCTGGAACGCAGTTCTTC
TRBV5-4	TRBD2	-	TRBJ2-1	CASSPPGLADGDEQFF	TGTGCCAGCAGCCCGCCGGGACTAGCGGACGGGGATGAGCAGTTCTTC
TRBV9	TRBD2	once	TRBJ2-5	CASSVGRGATVETQYF	TGTGCCAGCAGCGTAGGGCGGGGGGCTACTGTGGAGACCCAGTACTTC
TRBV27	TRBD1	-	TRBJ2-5	CASSSGTGGVETQYF	TGTGCCAGCAGTTCCGGGACAGGGGGTGTTGAGACCCAGTACTTC